This T cell receptor beta chain was captured in a study of vaccination effects on CD4 cells after COVID-19. This clone appeared a single time. Antigen unknown. The repertoire was sequenced with immunoSEQ multiplex PCR; TCRdb's copy has only in-frame clones and lacks some. Of approximately 19,000 clones in the sample, around 74% were seen once. CDR1 and CDR2 (germline): KGHSH, LQKENI. V was pared by 0 bases and J by 3 bases, with 15 bases between. This CDR3 is 17 amino acids long. Ahead of sequencing, the ViraFEST assay grew antigen-specific CD4+ T cells using viral peptide pools. After about 10 days in culture, the CD4+ T cells were isolated. The person's infection with SARS-CoV-2, confirmed by PCR, took place between March and December 2020. For each well, about 2 million PBMC were cultured with 8 to 10 IU/ml IL-2 and approximately 10 ug/ml peptides.

The chain has TRBV18 and TRBJ2-4; maybe TRBD2 (6 bases). The TCR was taken from a human donor who had a prior SARS-CoV-2 infection. The source was CD4+ T cells from PBMCs cultured with a peptide pool, collected before COVID-19 vaccination. This CDR3 reads CASSPPRLEGNKNIQYF. The CDR3 region has the DNA TGTGCCAGCTCACCACCGCGTTTGGAGGGTAACAAAAACATTCAGTACTTC.